This T cell receptor (beta chain) was sequenced in a study of beta chain features in type 1 diabetes. Study summary: Sorted cell examination encompassed approximately 110 million cells across all samples.

Broader study findings: The naive, central memory and Treg TCRB repertoires looked more alike in patients than they did in healthy donors. In every one of the four CD4+ subsets, TCRB CDR3s were moderately but significantly shorter in Type 1 diabetes patients.

Concerning this clone: The antigen is undetermined.

CDR3 length equals 16 residues. Looked up from germline, CDR1 is SGDLS and CDR2 is YYNGEE. The ends were cut back, 4 bases at V and 0 bases at J, with 16 bases in the middle. All of the isolated RNA was reverse transcribed, so expressed TCRB transcripts were sequenced. Profiling relied on immunoSEQ multiplex PCR, and the TCRdb table lists in-frame clones only, not all of them. The table lists about 250,000 clones, over 12% of them singletons, with roughly 0.024% in the top ten. This receptor was identified in a woman aged 40 to 49 in good health. V gene TRBV9 combines with J gene TRBJ2-5; D remains unclear. The sequenced sample was naive CD4+ T cells from blood. The DNA of the CDR3 is TGTGCCAGCAGCCCGACGGTAGCAGAGTACCAAGAGACCCAGTACTTC. Translating gives CASSPTVAEYQETQYF.